This passage covers 22 T cell receptor beta chains from one sample sequenced in a study of monozygotic twins with inflammatory bowel disease. With the 5' RACE reads reprocessed, TCRdb shows one record per CDR3 protein and no DNA. The listing contains approximately 400,000 distinct CDR3 sequences. Sequenced: blood. These receptors all stem from a human donor with ulcerative colitis or Crohn's disease, or a healthy co-twin of an affected twin (not recorded which).

The J gene is TRBJ2-7, the V gene TRBV6-5; the TCRdb call, TRBD1, lacks DNA for checking. CDR3 length: 13 amino acids. Germline V gives CDR1 MNHEY, CDR2 SVGAGI. CDR3 region: CASSFQGGHEQYF.

This sequence joins TRBV5-1 and TRBJ1-1; TCRdb names TRBD1, which stays unverified in the absence of DNA. The length of the CDR3 is 17 residues. Per germline, CDR1 SGHRS and CDR2 YFSETQ. CDR3 sequence: CASSFQPTGGLRTEAFF.

J is TRBJ2-7 and V is TRBV24-1; no DNA is available, so the TRBD1 call from TCRdb remains unchecked. The CDR3 consists of 14 residues. The germline CDR1 and CDR2 sequences are KGHDR and SFDVKD. The CDR3 here is CATSEAGGSYEQYF.

The CDR3 region is CASSPPNPKSNMGDYTF. The chain has TRBV18 and TRBJ1-2. In germline, CDR1 is KGHSH, CDR2 LQKENI. The CDR3 totals 17 residues.

This chain links TRBV19 with TRBJ2-7; TCRdb's assignment of TRBD1 cannot be checked, as there is no DNA. Germline values: CDR1 LNHDA, CDR2 SQIVND (reference sequence). The CDR3 runs to 15 residues. CDR3 in amino acids: CASSSSGQATYEQYF.

Here the CDR3 reads CAIRGEGGETQYF. The chain combines TRBV10-3 with TRBJ2-5; TCRdb indicates TRBD1, and absent DNA this call remains unverified. In germline, CDR1 is ENHRY, CDR2 SYGVKD. The CDR3 is 13 residues long.

V usage is TRBV13 and J usage is TRBJ2-2; as DNA is missing, the TRBD2 call by TCRdb cannot be tested. The germline CDR1 and CDR2 sequences are PRHDT and FYEKMQ (reference sequence). This CDR3 region has 17 residues. This CDR3 is CASSLGGGRGKTGELFF.

The chain links TRBV2 to TRBJ2-7; the TRBD1 assignment by TCRdb is unverifiable without DNA. Germline lookup yields CDR1 SNHLY and CDR2 FYNNEI. CDR3 length: 14 amino acids. The CDR3 loop is CASRLTGGIYEQYF.

V gene TRBV4-1 combines with J gene TRBJ2-1; without DNA, the TCRdb call of TRBD1 cannot be checked. Germline V gene sequence: CDR1 MGHRA, CDR2 YSYEKL. This CDR3 region has 13 residues. CDR3 sequence: CASSQGGGNEQFF.

This rearrangement joins TRBV12-3 or TRBV12-4 to TRBJ1-5; TCRdb gives TRBD1 as the D gene, but with no DNA this cannot be confirmed. The CDR3 runs to 14 residues. CDR3 amino acids: CASSFAPGNQPQHF.

The gene calls are TRBV24-1 and TRBJ1-2; TCRdb's assignment of TRBD1 cannot be checked, as there is no DNA. CDR3 length equals 16 residues. In germline, CDR1 is KGHDR, CDR2 SFDVKD. This chain's CDR3 is CATSDSGGGISYGYTF.

CDR3 residues: CASSLAPSGYEQYF. This chain connects TRBV5-4 to TRBJ2-7; TCRdb returns TRBD2, unconfirmable since there is no DNA. Looked up from germline, CDR1 is SGHNT and CDR2 is YYREEE (reference sequence). The CDR3 spans 14 residues.

The rearrangement links TRBV25-1 to TRBJ1-3; TCRdb names TRBD1, which stays unverified in the absence of DNA. There are 15 residues in the CDR3. The germline CDR1 and CDR2 sequences are MGHDK and SYGVNS. The CDR3 sequence is CASSPLGSSGNTIYF.

The V and J genes are TRBV30 and TRBJ2-7; TCRdb designates TRBD2, a call that cannot be tested without DNA. Germline CDR1 GTSNPN, CDR2 SVGIG (reference sequence). This CDR3 has 17 residues. CDR3 sequence: CAWSVKGLAGGAYEQYF.

The V gene is TRBV18, the J gene TRBJ1-1; TCRdb's D gene call, TRBD1, goes unchecked for lack of DNA. The CDR3 runs 18 residues. Germline CDR1 and CDR2: KGHSH and LQKENI. CDR3 sequence: CASSPPNRRHQGNTEAFF.

This sequence joins TRBV7-2 and TRBJ2-2; checking the TCRdb D call of TRBD1 is not possible without DNA. CDR3 size: 13 residues. The germline CDR1 and CDR2 sequences are SGHTA and FQGNSA. Here the CDR3 reads CASSARDTGELFF.

The rearrangement links TRBV11-2 to TRBJ2-2; the D gene TCRdb calls, TRBD2, cannot be checked with no DNA. The V gene's germline CDR1 is SGHAT and CDR2 FQNNGV. This CDR3 region has 15 residues. The CDR3 loop is CASSPSGGANGELFF. Complete variable domain (other parts from reference TRBV11-2 and TRBJ2-2): EAGVAQSPRYKIIEKRQSVAFWCNPISGHATLYWYQQILGQGPKLLIQFQNNGVVDDSQLPKDRFSAERLKGVDSTLKIQPAKLEDSAVYLCASSPSGGANGELFFGEGSRLTVL.

This chain links TRBV5-1 with TRBJ2-5; TCRdb names TRBD2, which stays unverified in the absence of DNA. The CDR3 totals 14 residues. CDR1 and CDR2 (germline): SGHRS, YFSETQ. CDR3: CASSLEGRQETQYF.

V gene TRBV7-2 combines with J gene TRBJ2-5. Germline CDR1 reads SGHTA; CDR2 reads FQGNSA. The CDR3 has 15 amino acids. CDR3: CASSLAGVSGETQYF.

The J gene is TRBJ2-1, the V gene TRBV20-1. This CDR3 has 15 residues. Germline assignment: CDR1 DFQATT and CDR2 SNEGSKA (reference sequence). The CDR3 loop reads CSASRFESGYNEQFF.

The chain combines TRBV5-6 with TRBJ2-5; TCRdb's D call of TRBD2 is untestable without DNA. This CDR3 spans 14 amino acids. Germline values: CDR1 SGHDT, CDR2 YYEEEE. CDR3 residues: CASSPPGLTRERYF.

This chain uses TRBV19 with TRBJ2-7; TCRdb's assignment of TRBD1 cannot be checked, as there is no DNA. CDR1 LNHDA and CDR2 SQIVND come from the germline V gene (reference sequence). The CDR3 sequence is 16 residues long. Here the CDR3 reads CASSRGTELNSYEQYF.